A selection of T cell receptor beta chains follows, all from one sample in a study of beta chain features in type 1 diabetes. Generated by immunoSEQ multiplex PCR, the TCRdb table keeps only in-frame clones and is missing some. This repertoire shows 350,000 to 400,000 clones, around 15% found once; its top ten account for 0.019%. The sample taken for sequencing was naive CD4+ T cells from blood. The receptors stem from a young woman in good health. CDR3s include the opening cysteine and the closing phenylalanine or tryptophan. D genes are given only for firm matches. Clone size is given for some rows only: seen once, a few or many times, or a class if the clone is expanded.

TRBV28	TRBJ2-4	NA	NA	CASSLGRNIQYF	TGTGCCAGCAGTTTAGGGCGCAACATTCAGTACTTC
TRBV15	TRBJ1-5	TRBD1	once	CATSRDGGQGFLQPQHF	TGTGCCACCAGCAGAGATGGGGGACAGGGTTTCCTTCAGCCCCAGCATTTT
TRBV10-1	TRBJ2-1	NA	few	CASSRDSPREQFF	TGCGCCAGCAGCCGGGACTCCCCTCGAGAGCAGTTCTTC
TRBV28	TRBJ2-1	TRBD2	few	CASSSPSGRNEQFF	TGTGCCAGCAGTTCGCCTAGCGGGAGAAATGAGCAGTTCTTC
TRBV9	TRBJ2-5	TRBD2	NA	CASSVLAGKETQYF	TGTGCCAGCAGCGTACTAGCGGGAAAAGAGACCCAGTACTTC
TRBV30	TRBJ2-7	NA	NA	CAWSVRGYEQYF	TGTGCCTGGAGTGTACGGGGCTACGAGCAGTACTTC
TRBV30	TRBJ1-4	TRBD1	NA	CARDSGNEKLFF	TGTGCCCGGGACAGCGGCAATGAAAAACTGTTTTTT
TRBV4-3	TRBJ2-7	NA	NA	CASSQGRAREQYF	TGCGCCAGCAGCCAAGGCAGGGCCCGCGAGCAGTACTTC
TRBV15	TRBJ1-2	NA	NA	CATSRGGPNYGYTF	TGTGCCACCAGCAGAGGGGGGCCGAACTATGGCTACACCTTC
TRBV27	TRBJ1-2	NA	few	CASSLSRTMVGYTF	TGTGCCAGCAGTTTATCCCGGACTATGGTGGGCTACACCTTC
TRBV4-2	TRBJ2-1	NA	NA	CASSQVKRTSYNEQFF	TGTGCCAGCAGCCAAGTAAAGCGTACCTCCTACAATGAGCAGTTCTTC
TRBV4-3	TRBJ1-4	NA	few	CASSQRDEKLFF	TGCGCCAGCAGCCAGAGAGATGAAAAACTGTTTTTT
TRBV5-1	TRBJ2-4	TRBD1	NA	CASGTEWGNIQYF	TGCGCCAGCGGGACAGAATGGGGAAACATTCAGTACTTC
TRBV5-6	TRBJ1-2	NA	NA	CASSLIQDYGYTF	TGTGCCAGCAGCTTGATACAGGACTATGGCTACACCTTC
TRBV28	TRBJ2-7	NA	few	CASSRDNYEQYF	TGTGCCAGCAGCCGGGACAACTACGAGCAGTACTTC
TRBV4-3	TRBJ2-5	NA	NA	CASSQGGRAGDQETQYF	TGCGCCAGCAGCCAAGGCGGTCGGGCAGGGGATCAAGAGACCCAGTACTTC
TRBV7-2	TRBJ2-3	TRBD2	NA	CASSLGLADTQYF	TGTGCCAGCAGCTTAGGACTAGCGGATACGCAGTATTTT
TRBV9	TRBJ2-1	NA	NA	CASSVTRGFYNEQFF	TGTGCCAGCAGCGTAACTCGGGGTTTCTACAATGAGCAGTTCTTC
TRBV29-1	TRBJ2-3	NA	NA	CSVHDRISTDTQYF	TGCAGCGTCCACGACAGGATAAGCACAGATACGCAGTATTTT
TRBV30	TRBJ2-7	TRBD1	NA	CAGRQGPPYEQYF	TGTGCCGGTCGACAGGGACCCCCCTACGAGCAGTACTTC
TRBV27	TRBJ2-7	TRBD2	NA	CASSLREGLYEQYF	TGTGCCAGCAGTTTGCGGGAGGGTTTGTACGAGCAGTACTTC
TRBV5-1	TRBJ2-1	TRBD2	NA	CASSFAGDSYNEQFF	TGCGCCAGCAGCTTTGCGGGGGACTCCTACAATGAGCAGTTCTTC
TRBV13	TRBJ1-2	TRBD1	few	CASSLPSTGIYGYTF	TGTGCCAGCAGCCTTCCATCGACAGGGATCTATGGCTACACCTTC
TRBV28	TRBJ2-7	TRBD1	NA	CASYSGGQGAREQYF	TGTGCCTCCTACTCAGGGGGACAGGGGGCGAGAGAGCAGTACTTC
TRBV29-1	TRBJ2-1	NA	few	CSYRASSYNEQFF	TGCAGTTACAGGGCTAGCTCCTACAATGAGCAGTTCTTC
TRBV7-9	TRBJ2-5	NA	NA	CASSVTRGQTQYF	TGTGCCAGCAGCGTCACGCGGGGGCAGACCCAGTACTTC
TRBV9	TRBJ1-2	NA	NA	CASSVAQGRNYGYTF	TGTGCCAGCAGCGTAGCCCAGGGGAGAAACTATGGCTACACCTTC
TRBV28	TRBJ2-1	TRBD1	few	CASSLYRDSSYNEQFF	TGTGCCAGCAGTTTGTACCGGGACAGTTCCTACAATGAGCAGTTCTTC
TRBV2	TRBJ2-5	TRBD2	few	CASSEIAGPQETQYF	TGTGCCAGCAGTGAAATAGCGGGACCACAAGAGACCCAGTACTTC
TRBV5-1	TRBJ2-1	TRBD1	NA	CASSTGTGLNEQFF	TGCGCCAGCAGCACCGGGACAGGGTTGAATGAGCAGTTCTTC
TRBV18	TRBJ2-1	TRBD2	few	CASSPPVAGGPTEQFF	TGTGCCAGCTCGCCCCCCGTCGCGGGAGGGCCAACGGAGCAGTTCTTC
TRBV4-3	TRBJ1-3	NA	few	CASSQTAGAGNTIYF	TGCGCCAGCAGCCAAACTGCAGGGGCTGGAAACACCATATATTTT
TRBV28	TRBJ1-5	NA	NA	CASNIPQGPGQPQHF	TGTGCCAGCAACATTCCACAGGGCCCAGGTCAGCCCCAGCATTTT
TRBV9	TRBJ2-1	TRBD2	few	CASSRRLAVYNEQFF	TGTGCCAGCAGCAGGAGACTAGCGGTATACAATGAGCAGTTCTTC
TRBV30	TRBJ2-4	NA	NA	CAWSGSRARAIQYF	TGTGCCTGGAGCGGGTCAAGAGCGCGGGCCATTCAGTACTTC
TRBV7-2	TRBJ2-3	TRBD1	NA	CASSLRQGPSTDTQYF	TGTGCCAGCAGCTTGCGACAGGGGCCTAGCACAGATACGCAGTATTTT
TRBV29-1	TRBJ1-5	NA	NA	CSVKQESNQPQHF	TGCAGCGTTAAACAGGAAAGCAATCAGCCCCAGCATTTT
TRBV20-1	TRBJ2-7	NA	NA	CSASGSYEQYF	TGCAGTGCTAGCGGTTCCTACGAGCAGTACTTC
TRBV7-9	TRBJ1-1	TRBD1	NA	CASSPGTGATDTEAFF	TGTGCCAGCAGCCCTGGGACAGGCGCTACGGACACTGAAGCTTTCTTT
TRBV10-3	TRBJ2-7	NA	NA	CAISDRGYEQYF	TGTGCCATCAGTGACAGGGGCTACGAGCAGTACTTC
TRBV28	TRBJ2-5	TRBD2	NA	CASSFGRGGTQETQYF	TGTGCCAGCAGTTTTGGGCGGGGGGGCACTCAAGAGACCCAGTACTTC